The 21 T cell receptor beta chains given below trace back to one sample, sequenced in a study of T cells in narcolepsy (dated by TCRdb to the late 2010s). Receptor amplification or capture employed the immunoSEQ multiplex PCR assay. TCRdb retrieved this table from immuneACCESS and kept in-frame rearrangements only. Not all clones are present; in checked studies, unresolved V genes account for under half, and no reason is known for the remainder. For this sample there are around 34,000 clones; around 77% appear just once. The top ten constitute less than 5% of the sample. The sequenced material came from memory (CD45RA-) CD4+ T cells from blood. The cell subset or site tag for this specimen amounts to: memory T cells sorted ex vivo from peripheral blood. Receptors were obtained from a human donor in good health.

The CDR3: CASSVGLFVETQYF. The CDR3 DNA sequence: TGTGCCAGCAGCGTAGGGCTATTTGTGGAGACCCAGTACTTC. The V and J genes are TRBV9 and TRBJ2-5; D remains unclear. Deletions cut 0 bases from V and 5 bases from J, with 11 bases between. The germline V gene encodes CDR1 SGDLS and CDR2 YYNGEE. The CDR3 totals 14 residues.

The chain couples TRBV7-9 to TRBJ1-4; 9 nucleotides line up with TRBD1. J lost 8 bases, V lost 1 base, and 2 bases had no gene match. CDR1 is SEHNR, CDR2 FQNEAQ, per germline (reference sequence). CDR3 size: 14 residues. The CDR3 spells CASSLGTGEEKLFF. As DNA, the CDR3 is TGTGCCAGCAGCTTAGGGACAGGGGAGGAAAAACTGTTTTTT.

The chain recombines TRBV6-1 with TRBJ2-5, with D possibly being TRBD1 or TRBD2 (5 bases each). Trimming removed 1 base at V and 5 bases at J, with 5 bases between. The CDR3 has 12 amino acids. CDR1 and CDR2 from the germline V gene are MNHNS and SASEGT. CDR3 loop: CASSEGGETQYF. The CDR3 bases are TGTGCCAGCAGTGAAGGGGGGGAGACCCAGTACTTC.

This clone was seen only a few times. The chain has TRBV2 and TRBJ1-2; 11 bases match TRBD1. CDR1 SNHLY and CDR2 FYNNEI come from the germline V gene. The V segment lost 2 bases and the J segment 5 bases; nucleotides outside the gene matches: 16. The CDR3 is made up of 19 amino acids. The CDR3 is CASSERIGTGGKKFYGYTF. The CDR3 DNA sequence: TGTGCCAGCAGTGAACGCATAGGGACAGGGGGTAAGAAGTTTTATGGCTACACCTTC.

This clone was seen a handful of times. The rearrangement uses TRBV10-2 and TRBJ2-7; 9 positions agree with TRBD1. This CDR3 has 14 amino acids. Germline V gene lookup returns CDR1 WSHSY and CDR2 SAAADI. After removal of 5 bases from V and 4 bases from J, the junction contained 6 bases not matched to a gene. In DNA form, the CDR3 reads TGCGCCAGCAGTCACGACAGGGGGTCATACGAGCAGTACTTC. It encodes CASSHDRGSYEQYF.

This chain uses TRBV10-3 with TRBJ2-7; D could derive from TRBD1 or TRBD2 (7 bases each). From germline, CDR1 is ENHRY and CDR2 SYGVKD. The CDR3 runs to 15 residues. V lost 3 bases, J lost 3 bases, and 15 bases lay in between. CDR3 in amino acids: CAISDPRGGHYEQYF. CDR3 DNA: TGTGCCATCAGTGACCCCAGGGGGGGGCACTACGAGCAGTACTTC.

The V and J genes are TRBV15 and TRBJ1-4; perhaps TRBD1 as D (6 bases). Germline CDR1 is LNHNV and CDR2 is YYDKDF (reference sequence). Trimming removed 0 bases at V and 3 bases at J, with 17 bases between. This CDR3 has 18 amino acids. CDR3 residues: CATSRDGGARAANEKLFF. DNA for the CDR3: TGTGCCACCAGCAGAGATGGGGGGGCTCGGGCAGCTAATGAAAAACTGTTTTTT.

The rearrangement joins TRBV29-1 to TRBJ2-7; 11 positions agree with TRBD2. Per germline, CDR1 SQVTM and CDR2 ANQGSEA. The CDR3 runs to 13 residues. V was pared by 5 bases and J by 2 bases, with 2 bases of the junction left unmatched. The CDR3 sequence is CSVQTSGAYEQYF. CDR3 in DNA: TGCAGCGTTCAGACTAGCGGGGCCTACGAGCAGTACTTC.

The chain carries TRBV18 and TRBJ1-5; perhaps TRBD1 as D (6 bases). V lost 3 bases, J lost 5 bases, and 11 bases lay in between. The CDR3 spans 14 residues. The germline V gene encodes CDR1 KGHSH and CDR2 LQKENI. The CDR3 is CASSPDRTYQPQHF. The CDR3 DNA follows: TGTGCCAGCTCACCCGACAGGACTTATCAGCCCCAGCATTTT.

The chain uses TRBV11-2 and TRBJ1-2; D perhaps matches TRBD1 (6 bases). CDR3 length equals 14 residues. V dropped 0 bases and J dropped 8 bases, with 13 bases sitting between them. The germline gives CDR1 SGHAT, CDR2 FQNNGV. CDR3 in DNA: TGTGCCAGCAGCTTAGATCATATCGGGGGCGGCTACACCTTC. It is translated as CASSLDHIGGGYTF.

The V and J genes are TRBV2 and TRBJ1-1; D unresolved. V lost 3 bases and J lost 1, with 15 bases in between. Germline V gene sequence: CDR1 SNHLY, CDR2 FYNNEI. The CDR3 is 16 residues long. CDR3 residues: CASSDQVQVRNTEAFF. CDR3 DNA: TGTGCCAGCAGTGATCAGGTTCAGGTCCGGAACACTGAAGCTTTCTTT. Full variable domain (rest looked up from reference TRBV2 and TRBJ1-1): EPEVTQTPSHQVTQMGQEVILRCVPISNHLYFYWYRQILGQKVEFLVSFYNNEISEKSEIFDDQFSVERPDGSNFTLKIRSTKLEDSAMYFCASSDQVQVRNTEAFFGQGTRLTVV.

The chain combines TRBV21-1 with TRBJ1-5; TRBD1 is the table's D call, not checked against the DNA. TRBV21-1 is shown as a pseudogene. This CDR3 is 21 amino acids long. Here the CDR3 reads CASSSKDRGLVIGFTNQPQHF. Here the CDR3 DNA reads TGTGCCAGCAGCAGTAAGGACAGGGGGCTGGTAATCGGTTTTACGAATCAGCCCCAGCATTTT.

This CDR3 is CASSTLATSGNTIYF. DNA of the CDR3: TGTGCCAGCAGCACGCTAGCAACTTCTGGAAACACCATATATTTT. The gene calls are TRBV7-9 and TRBJ1-3; no definite D call. Germline V gene sequence: CDR1 SEHNR, CDR2 FQNEAQ (reference sequence). This CDR3 contains 15 residues. V was pared by 5 bases and J by 1 base, with 12 bases between.

The chain uses TRBV5-1 and TRBJ1-2; a possible D gene is TRBD1 (5 bases). Trimming cost V 3 bases and J 3 bases, with 12 bases left between them. Per germline, CDR1 SGHRS and CDR2 YFSETQ. The CDR3 covers 14 residues. CDR3 sequence reads: CASSSRQRDYGYTF. The CDR3, as DNA: TGCGCCAGCAGCTCCAGACAGCGGGACTATGGCTACACCTTC.

Notes on this clone: Other DNA sequences from this sample encode an identical CDR3 as well. The chain combines TRBV6-1 with TRBJ1-1; D call uncertain. The CDR3 has 13 residues. The germline V gene has CDR1 MNHNS and CDR2 SASEGT. V lost 7 bases, J lost 1 base, and 10 bases lay in between. CDR3 sequence reads: CASKRDPNTEAFF. DNA for the CDR3: TGTGCCAGCAAGCGGGATCCGAACACTGAAGCTTTCTTT.

The chain joins TRBV12-5 to TRBJ2-5; the D gene is possibly TRBD1 (5 bases). The CDR3 totals 15 residues. V was cut by 1 base and J by 4 bases, with 13 bases left in between. Per the germline V gene, CDR1 is LGHNT and CDR2 is FRNRAP. The chain's CDR3 is CASGLDQGLGETQYF. The DNA for the CDR3 is TGTGCTAGTGGTTTGGATCAGGGATTGGGAGAGACCCAGTACTTC.

The V call is TRBV5-1, the J call TRBJ2-3; 7 bases agree with TRBD2. CDR3 length: 18 amino acids. Germline V lookup: CDR1 SGHRS, CDR2 YFSETQ. V lost 1 base and J lost 0; bases outside the gene matches: 11. CDR3 region: CASSLYPFASGSTDTQYF. CDR3 sequence (DNA): TGCGCCAGCAGCTTGTATCCCTTTGCTAGCGGAAGCACAGATACGCAGTATTTT.

This clone was counted a few times. This chain links TRBV6-5 with TRBJ1-1, with no clear D. The V end lost 0 bases, the J end lost 1 base, and 3 bases lay between the germline ends. Germline assignment: CDR1 MNHEY and CDR2 SVGAGI. This CDR3 is 13 amino acids long. The CDR3 is CASSYSQNTEAFF. CDR3 DNA: TGTGCCAGCAGTTACTCGCAGAACACTGAAGCTTTCTTT.

The table lists this clone with a few counts. CDR3: CASSLGGVAEAFF. The CDR3, as DNA: TGCGCCAGCAGCTTGGGTGGGGTCGCTGAAGCTTTCTTT. The V call is TRBV5-1, the J call TRBJ1-1; no firm D call. Germline assignment: CDR1 SGHRS and CDR2 YFSETQ. V gave up 0 bases and J gave up 6 bases, with 9 bases separating them. CDR3 size: 13 residues.

In the case of this clone: The sample contains more than one DNA sequence encoding this CDR3. CDR3 amino acids: CASSIEGLSPFQFF. Here the CDR3 DNA reads TGTGCCAGTAGTATCGAAGGCCTATCCCCCTTCCAGTTCTTC. The rearrangement joins TRBV19 to TRBJ2-1; the D is unclear. Germline V gives CDR1 LNHDA, CDR2 SQIVND (reference sequence). The CDR3 has 14 residues. V was clipped by 3 bases and J by 13 bases, with 19 bases between them.

In this sample, this clone turned up a few times. The chain combines TRBV5-1 with TRBJ2-7; TRBD2 matches at 12 bases. From germline, CDR1 is SGHRS and CDR2 YFSETQ. V shed 1 base and J 6 bases; nucleotides not matched to a gene: 2. This CDR3 region has 14 residues. The CDR3 here is CASSLRLAGVEQYF. CDR3 DNA sequence: TGCGCCAGCAGCTTGCGACTAGCGGGGGTCGAGCAGTACTTC.